This T cell receptor beta chain was profiled in a study of T cells in Graves' hyperthyroidism and ophthalmopathy. With 5 bases removed from V and 1 base from J, the gap between germline ends came to 12 bases. The CDR3 totals 14 residues. Amplification yielded TCR beta CDR3 regions, with RNA transcripts as the source. During a first-round RT-PCR of the TCR CDR3, the HTBI primer set was used. TCRdb independently ran MiXCR on the multiplex PCR reads; one entry per CDR3 protein. Among about 280,000 distinct CDR3 sequences listed, 20% to 30% were seen once. The chain uses TRBV12-3 or TRBV12-4 and TRBJ2-7, with D perhaps TRBD2 (6 bases). The sequence was collected from a man aged 35-49 years with Graves' hyperthyroidism that later progressed to Graves' ophthalmopathy. The specimen sequenced was blood. Here the CDR3 DNA reads TGTGCCAGCAGTGGGGGGTCGGGTTCCTACGAGCAGTACTTC. Residues: CASSGGSGSYEQYF.